These T cell receptor beta chains were read from a single sample in a study of blood T cell repertoires in COVID-19. Sequenced by immunoSEQ multiplex PCR; TCRdb stores in-frame clones only, minus some. There are some 150,000 clones in the sample; around 80% occur only once, and 8% to 9.5% lies in the top ten. The sequencing sample was made of peripheral blood. The receptors shown here come from a woman in her seventies with acute or convalescent COVID-19. The CDR3 runs from the conserved cysteine through the conserved F or W. Each record gives: V gene, clone size, D gene, J gene, CDR3 protein, CDR3 DNA. The D gene is left open where the match is weak. Expanded clones are given a class, and other clones once, few, many or no size at all.

v_call: TRBV19; clone_size: -; d_call: -; j_call: TRBJ1-4; cdr3_aa: CASSRGLFF; cdr3_nt: TGTGCCAGTAGTAGAGGACTGTTTTTT
v_call: TRBV6-5; clone_size: -; d_call: -; j_call: TRBJ1-6; cdr3_aa: CASSLGRGSSPLHF; cdr3_nt: TGTGCCAGCAGTTTGGGTCGGGGGAGTTCACCCCTCCACTTT
v_call: TRBV27; clone_size: -; d_call: -; j_call: TRBJ1-2; cdr3_aa: CASSFLGSPGWGYTF; cdr3_nt: TGTGCCAGCAGTTTTTTGGGGAGCCCTGGTTGGGGCTACACCTTC
v_call: TRBV27; clone_size: -; d_call: TRBD2; j_call: TRBJ2-1; cdr3_aa: CASSLFSGTSGRAGNEQFF; cdr3_nt: TGTGCCAGCAGTTTATTTTCCGGGACTAGCGGGAGGGCCGGGAATGAGCAGTTCTTC
v_call: TRBV6-5; clone_size: -; d_call: -; j_call: TRBJ1-2; cdr3_aa: CASSSPRQGGVYGYTF; cdr3_nt: TGTGCCAGCAGTTCCCCCCGGCAGGGTGGCGTCTATGGCTACACCTTC
v_call: TRBV14; clone_size: -; d_call: TRBD2; j_call: TRBJ2-3; cdr3_aa: CASSLTSGLAGTYTDTQYF; cdr3_nt: TGTGCCAGCAGCCTAACCTCGGGACTAGCGGGAACCTACACAGATACGCAGTATTTT
v_call: TRBV7-3; clone_size: -; d_call: TRBD1; j_call: TRBJ1-2; cdr3_aa: CASSLTPGTGGDYGYTF; cdr3_nt: TGTGCCAGCAGCTTAACCCCCGGGACAGGGGGCGACTATGGCTACACCTTC
v_call: TRBV11-2; clone_size: -; d_call: -; j_call: TRBJ1-4; cdr3_aa: CASRAPATNEKLFF; cdr3_nt: TGTGCCAGCAGAGCCCCGGCAACTAATGAAAAACTGTTTTTT
v_call: TRBV19; clone_size: -; d_call: TRBD2; j_call: TRBJ2-1; cdr3_aa: CARRGSGGAGNEQFF; cdr3_nt: TGTGCCAGGCGGGGTAGCGGGGGGGCCGGGAATGAGCAGTTCTTC
v_call: TRBV27; clone_size: -; d_call: -; j_call: TRBJ2-6; cdr3_aa: CASSFGGGSGANVLTF; cdr3_nt: TGTGCCAGCAGTTTCGGAGGAGGCTCTGGGGCCAACGTCCTGACTTTC
v_call: TRBV28; clone_size: -; d_call: -; j_call: TRBJ1-1; cdr3_aa: CASSWGNSNTEAFF; cdr3_nt: TGTGCCAGCAGTTGGGGCAATTCGAACACTGAAGCTTTCTTT
v_call: TRBV6-5; clone_size: once; d_call: -; j_call: TRBJ1-5; cdr3_aa: CASSSFSNQPQHF; cdr3_nt: TGTGCCAGCAGTTCCTTTAGCAATCAGCCCCAGCATTTT
v_call: TRBV16; clone_size: -; d_call: TRBD1; j_call: TRBJ1-1; cdr3_aa: CASSQLDKGQVNTEAFF; cdr3_nt: TGTGCCAGCAGCCAATTGGATAAAGGACAGGTGAACACTGAAGCTTTCTTT
v_call: TRBV7-9; clone_size: -; d_call: -; j_call: TRBJ1-2; cdr3_aa: CASSLGGSGRRENYGYTF; cdr3_nt: TGTGCCAGCAGCTTAGGAGGGTCAGGACGGAGGGAGAACTATGGCTACACCTTC
v_call: TRBV29-1; clone_size: few; d_call: TRBD1; j_call: TRBJ1-2; cdr3_aa: CSVATGAKNGYTF; cdr3_nt: TGCAGCGTGGCTACAGGGGCAAAGAATGGCTACACCTTC
v_call: TRBV7-2; clone_size: -; d_call: TRBD2; j_call: TRBJ2-7; cdr3_aa: CASRPRLAGSYEQYF; cdr3_nt: TGTGCCAGCAGACCCCGACTAGCGGGATCCTACGAGCAGTACTTC
v_call: TRBV5-1; clone_size: -; d_call: -; j_call: TRBJ2-5; cdr3_aa: CASSLASDTETQYF; cdr3_nt: TGCGCCAGCAGCTTGGCCAGTGACACAGAGACCCAGTACTTC
v_call: TRBV5-1; clone_size: -; d_call: TRBD1; j_call: TRBJ1-6; cdr3_aa: CASSHGQGGSPLHF; cdr3_nt: TGCGCCAGCAGCCACGGACAGGGAGGATCACCCCTCCACTTT
v_call: TRBV11-2; clone_size: -; d_call: -; j_call: TRBJ2-3; cdr3_aa: CASSLDGAGYRFPDTQYF; cdr3_nt: TGTGCCAGCAGCTTAGACGGTGCAGGGTACCGCTTTCCAGATACGCAGTATTTT
v_call: TRBV15; clone_size: -; d_call: -; j_call: TRBJ1-2; cdr3_aa: CATSQTGTTYGYTF; cdr3_nt: TGTGCCACCAGTCAGACCGGGACAACGTATGGCTACACCTTC
v_call: TRBV5-6; clone_size: -; d_call: TRBD2; j_call: TRBJ2-3; cdr3_aa: CASSFFGGGITDTQYF; cdr3_nt: TGTGCCAGCAGCTTCTTTGGCGGGGGGATCACAGATACGCAGTATTTT
v_call: TRBV9; clone_size: once; d_call: TRBD1; j_call: TRBJ1-4; cdr3_aa: CASSIRTGEDEKLFF; cdr3_nt: TGTGCCAGCAGCATTCGGACAGGGGAGGATGAAAAACTGTTTTTT
v_call: TRBV10-3; clone_size: -; d_call: -; j_call: TRBJ1-2; cdr3_aa: CAISGGEYGYTF; cdr3_nt: TGTGCCATCAGTGGGGGCGAGTATGGCTACACCTTC
v_call: TRBV11-2; clone_size: -; d_call: -; j_call: TRBJ1-2; cdr3_aa: CASSLGQVMHYGYTF; cdr3_nt: TGTGCCAGCAGCTTGGGGCAGGTTATGCACTATGGCTACACCTTC
v_call: TRBV24-1; clone_size: -; d_call: -; j_call: TRBJ2-3; cdr3_aa: CATSDEGEPDTQYF; cdr3_nt: TGTGCCACCAGTGATGAGGGTGAACCAGATACGCAGTATTTT
v_call: TRBV6-1; clone_size: -; d_call: -; j_call: TRBJ2-7; cdr3_aa: CASSEVLYRVSFYEQYF; cdr3_nt: TGTGCCAGCAGTGAAGTGCTATACAGGGTTTCGTTCTACGAGCAGTACTTC
v_call: TRBV15; clone_size: -; d_call: TRBD1; j_call: TRBJ2-1; cdr3_aa: CATSRGPGQGSSNEQFF; cdr3_nt: TGTGCCACCAGCAGAGGACCGGGACAGGGGTCGTCCAATGAGCAGTTCTTC
v_call: TRBV30; clone_size: -; d_call: TRBD1; j_call: TRBJ1-1; cdr3_aa: CAWDRGQTNTEAFF; cdr3_nt: TGTGCCTGGGACAGGGGACAAACTAACACTGAAGCTTTCTTT
v_call: TRBV24-1; clone_size: -; d_call: TRBD1; j_call: TRBJ1-2; cdr3_aa: CATSDPGGIYGYTF; cdr3_nt: TGTGCCACCAGTGATCCAGGGGGTATCTATGGCTACACCTTC